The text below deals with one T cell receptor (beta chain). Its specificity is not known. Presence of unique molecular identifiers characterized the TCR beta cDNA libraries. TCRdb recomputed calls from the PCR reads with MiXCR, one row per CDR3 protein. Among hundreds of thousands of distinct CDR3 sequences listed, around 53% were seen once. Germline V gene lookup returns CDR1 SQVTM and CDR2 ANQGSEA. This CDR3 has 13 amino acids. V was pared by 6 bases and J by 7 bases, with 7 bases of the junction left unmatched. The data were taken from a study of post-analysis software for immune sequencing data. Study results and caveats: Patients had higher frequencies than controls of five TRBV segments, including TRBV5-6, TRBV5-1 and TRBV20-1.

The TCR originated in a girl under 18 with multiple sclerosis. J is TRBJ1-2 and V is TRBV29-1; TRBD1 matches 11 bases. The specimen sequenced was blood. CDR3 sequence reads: CSVKRDRGSGYTF. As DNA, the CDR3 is TGCAGCGTCAAGAGGGACAGGGGGTCTGGCTACACCTTC.